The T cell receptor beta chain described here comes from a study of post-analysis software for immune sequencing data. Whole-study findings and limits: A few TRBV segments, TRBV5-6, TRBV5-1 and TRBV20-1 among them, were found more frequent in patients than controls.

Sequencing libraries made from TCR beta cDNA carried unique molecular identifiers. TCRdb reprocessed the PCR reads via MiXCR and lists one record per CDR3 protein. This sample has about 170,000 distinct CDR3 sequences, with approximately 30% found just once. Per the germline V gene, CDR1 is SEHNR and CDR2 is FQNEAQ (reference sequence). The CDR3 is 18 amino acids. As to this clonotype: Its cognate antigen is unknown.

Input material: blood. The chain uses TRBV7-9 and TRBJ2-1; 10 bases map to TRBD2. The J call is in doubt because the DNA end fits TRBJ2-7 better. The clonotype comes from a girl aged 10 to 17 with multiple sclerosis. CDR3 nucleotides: TGTGCCAGCAGCTTCCTACCCCCGAGCGGGAGGGCCTACAATGAGCAGTACTTC. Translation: CASSFLPPSGRAYNEQYF.